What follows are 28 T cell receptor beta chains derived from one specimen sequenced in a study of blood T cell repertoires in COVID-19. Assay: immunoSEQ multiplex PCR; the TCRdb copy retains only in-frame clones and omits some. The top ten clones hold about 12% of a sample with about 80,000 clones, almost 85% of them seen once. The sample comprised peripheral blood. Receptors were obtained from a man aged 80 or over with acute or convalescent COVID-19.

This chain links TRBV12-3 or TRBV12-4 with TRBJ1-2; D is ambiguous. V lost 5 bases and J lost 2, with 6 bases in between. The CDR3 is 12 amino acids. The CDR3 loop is CASSPGNYGYTF. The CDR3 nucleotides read TGTGCCAGCAGTCCGGGGAACTATGGCTACACCTTC.

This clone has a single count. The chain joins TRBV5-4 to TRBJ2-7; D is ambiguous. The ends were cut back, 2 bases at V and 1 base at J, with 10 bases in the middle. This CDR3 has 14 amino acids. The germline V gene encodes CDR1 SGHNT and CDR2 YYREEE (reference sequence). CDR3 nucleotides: TGTGCCAGCAGCTTAAATGAGCCTTCCTACGAGCAGTACTTC. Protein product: CASSLNEPSYEQYF.

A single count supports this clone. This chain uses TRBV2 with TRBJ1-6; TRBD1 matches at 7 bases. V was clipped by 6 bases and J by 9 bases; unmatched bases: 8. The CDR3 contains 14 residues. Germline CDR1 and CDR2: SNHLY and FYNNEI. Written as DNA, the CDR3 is TGTGCCAGCAGGGGGGACAGAACCCTTTCACCCCTCCACTTT. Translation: CASRGDRTLSPLHF. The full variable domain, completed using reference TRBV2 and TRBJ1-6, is EPEVTQTPSHQVTQMGQEVILRCVPISNHLYFYWYRQILGQKVEFLVSFYNNEISEKSEIFDDQFSVERPDGSNFTLKIRSTKLEDSAMYFCASRGDRTLSPLHFGNGTRLTVT.

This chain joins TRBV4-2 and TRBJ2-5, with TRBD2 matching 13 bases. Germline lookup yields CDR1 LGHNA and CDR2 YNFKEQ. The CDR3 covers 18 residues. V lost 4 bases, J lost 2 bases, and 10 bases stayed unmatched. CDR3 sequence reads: CASSRTWTSGGTQETQYF. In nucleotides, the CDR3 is TGTGCCAGCAGCCGAACATGGACTAGCGGGGGAACACAAGAGACCCAGTACTTC.

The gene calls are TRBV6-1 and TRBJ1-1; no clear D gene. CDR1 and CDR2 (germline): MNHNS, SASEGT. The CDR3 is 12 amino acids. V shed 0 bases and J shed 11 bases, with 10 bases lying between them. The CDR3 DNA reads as TGTGCCAGCAGTGAAGCGCAGGTCCAGGCTTTCTTT. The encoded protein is CASSEAQVQAFF.

CDR3 in amino acids: CASSLAGTGKGSPLHF. The CDR3 nucleotides are TGTGCCAGCAGCTTGGCCGGGACAGGGAAGGGTTCACCCCTCCACTTT. V gene TRBV5-6 combines with J gene TRBJ1-6; 9 nucleotides agree with TRBD1. J gave up 9 bases and V 0 bases, and 7 bases lay outside the gene matches. Germline assignment: CDR1 SGHDT and CDR2 YYEEEE. There are 16 residues in the CDR3.

This CDR3 reads CASSGQTGGLWEQYF. CDR3 nucleotide sequence: TGTGCCAGCAGTGGTCAGACAGGGGGCCTCTGGGAGCAGTACTTC. This chain connects TRBV25-1 to TRBJ2-7; 10 bases agree with TRBD1. V lost 4 bases, J lost 7 bases, and 10 bases stayed unmatched. The CDR3 has 15 amino acids. Germline V CDR1 and CDR2: MGHDK, SYGVNS.

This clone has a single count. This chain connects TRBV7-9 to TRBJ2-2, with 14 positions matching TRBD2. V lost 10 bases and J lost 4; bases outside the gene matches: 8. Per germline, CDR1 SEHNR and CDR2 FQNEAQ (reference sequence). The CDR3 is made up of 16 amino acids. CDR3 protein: CAIPTSGGASTGELFF. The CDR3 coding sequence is TGTGCCATCCCGACTAGCGGGGGGGCATCCACCGGGGAGCTGTTTTTT.

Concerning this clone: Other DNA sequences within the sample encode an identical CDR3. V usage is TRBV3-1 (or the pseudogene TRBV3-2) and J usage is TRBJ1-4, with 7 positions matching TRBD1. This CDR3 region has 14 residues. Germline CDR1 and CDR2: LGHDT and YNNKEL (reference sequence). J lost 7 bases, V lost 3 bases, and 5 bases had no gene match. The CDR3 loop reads CASSQRTGGEKLFF. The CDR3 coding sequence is TGTGCCAGCAGCCAGAGGACAGGAGGTGAAAAACTGTTTTTT.

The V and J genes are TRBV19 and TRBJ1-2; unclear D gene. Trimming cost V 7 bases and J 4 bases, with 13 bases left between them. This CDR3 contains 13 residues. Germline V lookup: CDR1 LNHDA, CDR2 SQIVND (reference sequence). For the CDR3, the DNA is TGTGCCAGTACCCCTGGGCTCTCCTATGGCTACACCTTC. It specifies CASTPGLSYGYTF.

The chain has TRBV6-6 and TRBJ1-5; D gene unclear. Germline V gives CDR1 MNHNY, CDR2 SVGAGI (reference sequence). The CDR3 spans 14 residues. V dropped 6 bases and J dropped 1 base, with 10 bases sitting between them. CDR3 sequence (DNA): TGTGCCAGCAGCCCTCCAGGAAGCAATCAGCCCCAGCATTTT. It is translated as CASSPPGSNQPQHF.

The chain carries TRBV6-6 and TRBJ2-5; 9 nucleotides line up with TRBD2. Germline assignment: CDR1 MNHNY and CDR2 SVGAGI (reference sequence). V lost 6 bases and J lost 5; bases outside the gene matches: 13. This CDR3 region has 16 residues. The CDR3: CASSKRASGDGETQYF. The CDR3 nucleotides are TGTGCCAGCAGCAAGAGGGCTAGCGGGGATGGGGAGACCCAGTACTTC.

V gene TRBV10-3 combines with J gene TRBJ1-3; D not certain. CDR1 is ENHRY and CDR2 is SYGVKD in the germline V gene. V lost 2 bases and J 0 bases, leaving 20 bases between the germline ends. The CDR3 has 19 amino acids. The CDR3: CAISEANPSLRYSGNTIYF. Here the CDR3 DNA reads TGTGCCATCAGTGAGGCGAATCCAAGTCTACGTTACTCTGGAAACACCATATATTTT.

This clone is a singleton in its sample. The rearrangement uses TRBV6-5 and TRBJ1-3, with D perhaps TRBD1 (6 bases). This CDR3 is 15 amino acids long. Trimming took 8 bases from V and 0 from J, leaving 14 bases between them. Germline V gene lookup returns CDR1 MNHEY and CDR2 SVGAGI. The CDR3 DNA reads TGTGCCAGCTGCAGGGGCGCCAACTCTGGAAACACCATATATTTT. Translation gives CASCRGANSGNTIYF.

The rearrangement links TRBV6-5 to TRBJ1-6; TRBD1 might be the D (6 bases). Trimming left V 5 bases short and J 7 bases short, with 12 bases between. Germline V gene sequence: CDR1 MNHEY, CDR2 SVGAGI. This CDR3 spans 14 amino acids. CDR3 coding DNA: TGTGCCAGCAGTAACTACAGGGACAATTCACCCCTCCACTTT. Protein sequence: CASSNYRDNSPLHF.

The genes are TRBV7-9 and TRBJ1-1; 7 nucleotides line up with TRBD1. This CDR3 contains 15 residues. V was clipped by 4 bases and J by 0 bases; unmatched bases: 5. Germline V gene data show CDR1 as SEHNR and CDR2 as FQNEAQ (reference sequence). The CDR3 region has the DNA TGTGCCAGCAGCTCACAGGGGAATTTGAACACTGAAGCTTTCTTT. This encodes CASSSQGNLNTEAFF.

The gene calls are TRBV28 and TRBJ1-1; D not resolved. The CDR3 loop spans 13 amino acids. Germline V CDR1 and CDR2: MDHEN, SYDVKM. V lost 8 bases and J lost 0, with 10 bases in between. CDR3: CASATLMNTEAFF. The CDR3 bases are TGTGCCAGCGCTACGCTAATGAACACTGAAGCTTTCTTT.

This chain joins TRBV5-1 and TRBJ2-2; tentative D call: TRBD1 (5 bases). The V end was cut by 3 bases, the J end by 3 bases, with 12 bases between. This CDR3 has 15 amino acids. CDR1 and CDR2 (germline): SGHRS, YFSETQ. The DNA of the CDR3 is TGCGCCAGCAGCTCCCTGGGGCCTGACACCGGGGAGCTGTTTTTT. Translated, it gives CASSSLGPDTGELFF. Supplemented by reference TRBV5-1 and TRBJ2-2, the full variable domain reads KAGVTQTPRYLIKTRGQQVTLSCSPISGHRSVSWYQQTPGQGLQFLFEYFSETQRNKGNFPGRFSGRQFSNSRSEMNVSTLELGDSALYLCASSSLGPDTGELFFGEGSRLTVL.

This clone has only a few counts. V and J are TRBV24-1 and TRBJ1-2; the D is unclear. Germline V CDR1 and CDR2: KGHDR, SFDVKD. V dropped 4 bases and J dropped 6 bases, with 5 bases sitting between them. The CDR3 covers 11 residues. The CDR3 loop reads CATSDPNGYTF. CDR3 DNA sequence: TGTGCCACCAGTGACCCAAATGGCTACACCTTC.

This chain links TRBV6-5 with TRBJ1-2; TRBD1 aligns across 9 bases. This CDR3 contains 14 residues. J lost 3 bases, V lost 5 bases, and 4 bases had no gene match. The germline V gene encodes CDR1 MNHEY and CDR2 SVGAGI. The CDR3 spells CASSPDRGDYGYTF. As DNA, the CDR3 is TGTGCCAGCAGTCCGGACAGGGGAGACTATGGCTACACCTTC.

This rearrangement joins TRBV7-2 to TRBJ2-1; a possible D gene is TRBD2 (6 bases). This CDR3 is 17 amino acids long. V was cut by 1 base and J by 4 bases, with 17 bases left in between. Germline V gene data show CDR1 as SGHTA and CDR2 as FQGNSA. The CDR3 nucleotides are TGTGCCAGCAGCTTAGGAACGACTAGTTCCGTATACAATGAGCAGTTCTTC. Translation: CASSLGTTSSVYNEQFF.

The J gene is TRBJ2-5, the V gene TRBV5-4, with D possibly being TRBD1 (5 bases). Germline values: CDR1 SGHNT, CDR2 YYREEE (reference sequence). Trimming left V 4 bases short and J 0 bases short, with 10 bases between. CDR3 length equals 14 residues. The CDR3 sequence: CASSPQGYQETQYF. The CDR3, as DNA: TGTGCCAGCAGCCCCCAGGGATACCAAGAGACCCAGTACTTC.

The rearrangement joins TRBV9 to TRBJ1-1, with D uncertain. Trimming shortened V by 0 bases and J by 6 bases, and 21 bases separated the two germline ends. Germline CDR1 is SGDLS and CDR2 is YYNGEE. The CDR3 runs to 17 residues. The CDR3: CASSVDGYEREGAEAFF. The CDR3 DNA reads TGTGCCAGCAGCGTAGATGGGTACGAGAGGGAAGGCGCTGAAGCTTTCTTT.

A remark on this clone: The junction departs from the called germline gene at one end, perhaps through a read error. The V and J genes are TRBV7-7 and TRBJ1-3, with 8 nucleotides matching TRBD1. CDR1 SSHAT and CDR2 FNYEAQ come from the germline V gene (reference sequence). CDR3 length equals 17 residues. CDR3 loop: CASSQNPGTGSGNTIYF. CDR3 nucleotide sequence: TGTGCTAGCAGCCAAAACCCCGGGACAGGCTCTGGAAACACCATATATTTT.

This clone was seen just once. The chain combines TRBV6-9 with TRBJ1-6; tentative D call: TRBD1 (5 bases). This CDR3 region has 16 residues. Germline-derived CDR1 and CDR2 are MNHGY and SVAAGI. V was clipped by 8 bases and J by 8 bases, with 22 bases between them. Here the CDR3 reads CASPEKDTDKDSPLHF. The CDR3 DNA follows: TGTGCCAGCCCCGAGAAGGACACCGATAAAGATTCACCCCTCCACTTT.

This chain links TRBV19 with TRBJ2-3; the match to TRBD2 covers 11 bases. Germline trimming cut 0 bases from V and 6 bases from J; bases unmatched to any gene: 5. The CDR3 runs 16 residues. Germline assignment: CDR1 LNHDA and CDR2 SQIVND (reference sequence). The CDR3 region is CASSIDSGGASDTQYF. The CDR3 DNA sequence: TGTGCCAGTAGTATAGATAGCGGGGGGGCGTCTGATACGCAGTATTTT. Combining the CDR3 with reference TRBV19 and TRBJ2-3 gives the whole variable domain DGGITQSPKYLFRKEGQNVTLSCEQNLNHDAMYWYRQDPGQGLRLIYYSQIVNDFQKGDIAEGYSVSREKKESFPLTVTSAQKNPTAFYLCASSIDSGGASDTQYFGPGTRLTVL.

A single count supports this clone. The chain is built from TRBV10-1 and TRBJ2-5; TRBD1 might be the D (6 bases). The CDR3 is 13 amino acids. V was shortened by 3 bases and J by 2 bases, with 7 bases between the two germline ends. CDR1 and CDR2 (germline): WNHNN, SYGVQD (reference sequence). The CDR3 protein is CASSEGGQETQYF. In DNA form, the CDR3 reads TGCGCCAGCAGTGAAGGGGGACAAGAGACCCAGTACTTC.

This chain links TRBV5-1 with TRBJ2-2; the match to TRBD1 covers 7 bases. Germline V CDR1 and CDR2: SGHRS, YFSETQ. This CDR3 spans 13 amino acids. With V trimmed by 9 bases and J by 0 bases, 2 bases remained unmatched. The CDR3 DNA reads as TGCGCCACCGGGACAGCGAACACCGGGGAGCTGTTTTTT. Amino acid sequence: CATGTANTGELFF.